This T cell receptor (beta chain) was retrieved from a study of control samples from healthy donors and cancer patients (dated by TCRdb to 2020 to 2021). Receptor amplification or capture employed the immunoSEQ multiplex PCR assay. What TCRdb holds here is the immuneACCESS table cut down to in-frame rearrangements. Part of the clones is not present; checked against another copy, under half of the missing clones reflect an unresolved V gene, and the others are unexplained. The sample contains about 29,000 clones, roughly nine tenths of them found a single time. The ten largest make up around 3.9% of the sample. For this clone: It lacks a known antigen. Base qualities are not provided; no much larger clone lies one nucleotide away.

Sequencing used formalin-fixed, paraffin-embedded tissue. This TCR was sampled from a female donor with melanoma.

The DNA sequence is as follows: TGCGCCAGCAGCAATACCGGGACAGGGGGCGAAAAACTGTTTTTT. This is translated as CASSNTGTGGEKLFF. The chain joins TRBV5-1 to TRBJ1-4; 12 junctional bases match TRBD1. V ends up 4 bases short and J 8 bases short, with an unmatched junction base count of 6. The germline V gene specifies SGHRS as CDR1 and YFSETQ as CDR2. Including cysteine and phenylalanine, the CDR3 has 15 amino acids. Only the CDR3 portion is preserved as DNA: 45 bases, with reading frame beginning at the first base. The CDR3, completed at both ends by the reference TRBV5-1 and TRBJ1-4 genes, gives the full variable domain KAGVTQTPRYLIKTRGQQVTLSCSPISGHRSVSWYQQTPGQGLQFLFEYFSETQRNKGNFPGRFSGRQFSNSRSEMNVSTLELGDSALYLCASSNTGTGGEKLFFGSGTQLSVL.